This entry lists 28 T cell receptor beta chains sequenced from one sample in a study of early T cells in non-severe SARS-CoV-2 infection. TCRdb reanalysed the 5' RACE reads using MiXCR and keeps one entry per CDR3 protein. This sample has about 52,000 distinct CDR3 sequences; roughly 11% occur once, and the top ten carry around 13%. Sequenced: whole blood. The source of these receptors is an adult who was a healthcare worker with PCR-confirmed SARS-CoV-2 infection or an uninfected control (not recorded which).

The V gene is TRBV20-1, the J gene TRBJ2-3; 10 bases line up with TRBD2. V lost 5 bases, J lost 2 bases, and 7 bases stayed unmatched. Germline CDR1 reads DFQATT; CDR2 reads SNEGSKA (reference sequence). This CDR3 is built from 15 residues. CDR3 nucleotides: TGCAGTGCTCGGACTAGCGGATATGACACAGATACGCAGTATTTT. This sequence encodes CSARTSGYDTDTQYF.

This clonotype was counted at least ten times. The J gene is TRBJ1-2, the V gene TRBV27; maybe TRBD1 (5 bases). The germline CDR1 and CDR2 sequences are MNHEY and SMNVEV (reference sequence). CDR3 length: 14 residues. Trimming left V 2 bases short and J 2 bases short, with 9 bases between. The CDR3 sequence: CASSLERGNYGYTF. DNA of the CDR3: TGTGCCAGCAGTTTAGAACGGGGCAACTATGGCTACACCTTC.

V is TRBV23-1 and J is TRBJ1-6; unclear D gene. TRBV23-1 is an open reading frame whose function is uncertain. Trimming took 0 bases from V and 7 from J, leaving 7 bases between them. CDR3 length equals 14 residues. The chain's CDR3 is CASSQSIRNSPLHF. CDR3 bases: TGCGCCAGCAGTCAATCGATCAGGAATTCACCCCTCCACTTT.

V gene TRBV12-3 or TRBV12-4 combines with J gene TRBJ2-3; D might be TRBD1 or TRBD2, each matching 5 bases. With 7 bases removed from V and 6 bases from J, the gap between germline ends came to 14 bases. The length of the CDR3 is 13 residues. CDR3 bases: TGTGCCAGCACCCCCGATGGGACCGATACGCAGTATTTT. This sequence encodes CASTPDGTDTQYF.

At least ten counts were recorded for this clonotype. The chain links TRBV11-2 to TRBJ2-7; 9 bases align to TRBD2. The trim removed 5 bases at V and 2 bases at J, leaving 4 bases unmatched. The germline V gene encodes CDR1 SGHAT and CDR2 FQNNGV. CDR3 length: 14 residues. CDR3 DNA: TGTGCCAGCAGCACTTTAGCGGGAGCCTACGAGCAGTACTTC. Amino acids: CASSTLAGAYEQYF.

The chain recombines TRBV20-1 with TRBJ2-1, with D perhaps TRBD2 (6 bases). The CDR3 covers 14 residues. The germline V gene encodes CDR1 DFQATT and CDR2 SNEGSKA (reference sequence). Trimming removed 5 bases from V and 5 bases from J, with 16 bases in between. The CDR3 DNA reads as TGCAGTGCTCCCCCGAGCGGGCACCACAATGAGCAGTTCTTC. Amino acid sequence: CSAPPSGHHNEQFF.

There are many counts of this clonotype. This chain links TRBV12-3 or TRBV12-4 with TRBJ1-1; 8 positions agree with TRBD1. The trim removed 5 bases at V and 1 base at J, leaving 3 bases unmatched. This CDR3 is 14 amino acids long. CDR3 amino acids: CASSHTGGNTEAFF. The CDR3 region has the DNA TGTGCCAGCAGTCATACAGGGGGGAACACTGAAGCTTTCTTT.

This clonotype has just a few counts. V gene TRBV4-2 combines with J gene TRBJ1-2, with TRBD1 as a possible D gene (5 bases). Trimming removed 1 base at V and 4 bases at J, with 10 bases between. CDR3 length: 14 amino acids. The germline V gene has CDR1 LGHNA and CDR2 YNFKEQ. CDR3 nucleotide sequence: TGTGCCAGCAGCCAAGTCGGACACGTCTATGGCTACACCTTC. Its translation is CASSQVGHVYGYTF.

This clonotype was recorded at least ten times. V gene TRBV6-2 or TRBV6-3 combines with J gene TRBJ1-1; TRBD1 is a possible D gene (6 bases). V was trimmed by 8 bases and J by 5 bases, leaving 15 bases between them. CDR3 size: 13 residues. The germline V gene encodes CDR1 MNHEY and CDR2 SVGEGT. CDR3 in DNA: TGTGCCAGCGGTACAGGGCTCGGGACTGAAGCTTTCTTT. Translated, it gives CASGTGLGTEAFF.

The genes are TRBV12-3 or TRBV12-4 and TRBJ2-3; D not certain. CDR3 size: 12 residues. Trimming cost V 7 bases and J 6 bases, with 11 bases left between them. CDR3 in DNA: TGTGCCAGCACCCCTCTGAGGGATACGCAGTATTTT. This codes for CASTPLRDTQYF.

Comment on this clonotype: It may be a read error: a sequence one base away is much more abundant. The rearrangement links TRBV20-1 to TRBJ2-5; possibly TRBD1 or TRBD2 for D (5 bases each). The CDR3 spans 14 residues. CDR1 and CDR2 from the germline V gene are DFQATT and SNEGSKA (reference sequence). The CDR3 reads CGSLSGTTRETQYF. As DNA, the CDR3 is TGCGGTTCTCTCTCTGGGACCACCCGGGAGACCCAGTACTTC.

Comments on this clonotype: This may arise from a read error, as a much more abundant clone is one base away. The chain has TRBV5-5 and TRBJ2-5, with TRBD2 identical over 8 bases. This CDR3 has 15 residues. The V gene's germline CDR1 is SGHKS and CDR2 YYEKEE (reference sequence). CDR3 sequence (DNA): TGTACCAGCAGCTTGTACGGGGGGGCCGCAGAGACCCAGTACTTC. The encoded protein is CTSSLYGGAAETQYF.

This clonotype was seen only a few times. V usage is TRBV20-1 and J usage is TRBJ1-1, with D perhaps matching TRBD1 (5 bases). Germline values: CDR1 DFQATT, CDR2 SNEGSKA (reference sequence). Trimming took off 3 bases at V and 7 bases at J, with 21 bases between the two ends. The CDR3 is made up of 15 amino acids. The CDR3 region has the DNA TGCAGTGCTAGTGACTCAGGGCCCGGCCCCGGTGAAGCTTTCTTT. Translating it yields CSASDSGPGPGEAFF.

This clonotype was counted ten times or more. The chain combines TRBV11-2 with TRBJ2-1, with D unclear. V was cut by 1 base and J by 8 bases, with 9 bases left in between. The CDR3 is made up of 13 amino acids. CDR1 and CDR2 from the germline V gene are SGHAT and FQNNGV. Written as DNA, the CDR3 is TGTGCCAGCAGCTTAGGTCTTGCCGATGAGCAGTTCTTC. Protein: CASSLGLADEQFF.

This clonotype was counted between two and nine times. The CDR3 DNA reads as TGCAGTGGAAGCACTTCAGGGGGCAATGAGCAGTTCTTC. Translation gives CSGSTSGGNEQFF. The chain uses TRBV20-1 and TRBJ2-1; 7 positions match TRBD1. Trimming at V came to 7 bases and at J to 6 bases, leaving 9 bases not matched to a gene. This CDR3 comprises 13 residues. Germline CDR1 reads DFQATT; CDR2 reads SNEGSKA (reference sequence).

There are many counts of this clonotype. The genes are TRBV7-2 and TRBJ2-5; the D gene is possibly TRBD2 (5 bases). Per germline, CDR1 SGHTA and CDR2 FQGNSA. The CDR3 totals 17 residues. The V gene lost 4 bases and the J gene lost 4 bases, with 22 bases spanning the gap. The CDR3 nucleotides are TGTGCCAGCAGCTCACCCCCCGAGGGTGTGTCCATAGAGACCCAGTACTTC. Encoded protein: CASSSPPEGVSIETQYF.

This clonotype came up many times. The genes are TRBV7-2 and TRBJ2-3; tentative D call: TRBD1 (6 bases). This CDR3 contains 14 residues. The V gene's germline CDR1 is SGHTA and CDR2 FQGNSA. The V gene lost 5 bases and the J gene lost 0 bases, with 9 bases spanning the gap. Here the CDR3 reads CASSPQGSTDTQYF. In DNA, the CDR3 is TGTGCCAGCAGCCCCCAGGGGAGCACAGATACGCAGTATTTT.

This chain connects TRBV27 to TRBJ2-7; the match to TRBD1 covers 9 bases. This CDR3 spans 15 amino acids. The V gene end was trimmed by 4 bases and the J gene end by 5 bases; junction bases not matched to a gene: 9. From germline, CDR1 is MNHEY and CDR2 SMNVEV (reference sequence). CDR3: CASSSPGQGVHEQYF. The DNA for the CDR3 is TGTGCCAGCAGTTCACCGGGACAGGGAGTACACGAGCAGTACTTC.

This clonotype showed up many times. This rearrangement joins TRBV27 to TRBJ1-6, with D possibly being TRBD1 (5 bases). Trimming removed 5 bases at V and 7 bases at J, with 18 bases between. The CDR3 has 16 amino acids. Germline V gene sequence: CDR1 MNHEY, CDR2 SMNVEV (reference sequence). CDR3 residues: CASSPLPGLRNSPLHF. The CDR3 nucleotides read TGTGCCAGCAGTCCATTACCGGGACTTAGAAATTCACCCCTCCACTTT.

The chain combines TRBV29-1 with TRBJ1-2; possible D gene TRBD1, 5 bases. CDR3 length: 12 residues. In germline, CDR1 is SQVTM, CDR2 ANQGSEA. V lost 6 bases to trimming and J lost 7 bases, with 15 bases between them. CDR3 protein: CSVGLQETGYTF. CDR3 in DNA: TGCAGCGTGGGACTCCAGGAAACTGGCTACACCTTC.

V usage is TRBV13 and J usage is TRBJ1-4, with D maybe TRBD1 (6 bases). Germline CDR1 is PRHDT and CDR2 is FYEKMQ (reference sequence). The CDR3 has 14 residues. Trimming removed 7 bases at V and 5 bases at J, with 14 bases between. This CDR3 reads CASNRLDRNEKLFF. The CDR3 DNA reads as TGTGCCAGCAACCGATTGGACAGAAATGAAAAACTGTTTTTT.

The J gene is TRBJ2-3, the V gene TRBV5-1, with D possibly matching TRBD1 (6 bases). The CDR3 covers 18 residues. The V gene's germline CDR1 is SGHRS and CDR2 YFSETQ. Trimming pared 2 bases from V and 0 bases from J, leaving 19 bases between. CDR3 DNA sequence: TGCGCCAGCAGCTTTTTCTCCCTAGGACAGCTTAGCACAGATACGCAGTATTTT. Its translation is CASSFFSLGQLSTDTQYF.

The chain has TRBV5-1 and TRBJ2-3; 7 bases line up with TRBD1. The germline V gene has CDR1 SGHRS and CDR2 YFSETQ. V lost 0 bases, J lost 0 bases, and 4 bases stayed unmatched. This CDR3 is 16 amino acids long. The CDR3 DNA reads TGCGCCAGCAGCTTGGCCGGGACAGCTAGCACAGATACGCAGTATTTT. Protein: CASSLAGTASTDTQYF.

This clonotype was detected many times. The chain couples TRBV27 to TRBJ1-2; 8 bases match TRBD1. V shed 4 bases and J 8 bases; nucleotides not matched to a gene: 6. The CDR3 consists of 13 residues. From germline, CDR1 is MNHEY and CDR2 SMNVEV (reference sequence). CDR3 DNA sequence: TGTGCCAGCAGTTCCGCAGGGGGCTGGGGCTACACCTTC. It codes for CASSSAGGWGYTF.

This clonotype was seen many times. V gene TRBV29-1 combines with J gene TRBJ2-1; D gene uncertain. V was pared by 7 bases and J by 4 bases, with 20 bases between. Per the germline V gene, CDR1 is SQVTM and CDR2 is ANQGSEA. The CDR3 spans 15 residues. CDR3 sequence reads: CSAFATPRKYNEQFF. The CDR3 DNA is TGCAGCGCCTTCGCTACACCGAGAAAATACAATGAGCAGTTCTTC.

This clonotype was picked up one time. CDR3 region: CASSLAIGNVLTF. In DNA, the CDR3 is TGTGCCAGCAGCTTAGCAATCGGCAACGTCCTGACTTTC. The chain uses TRBV7-2 and TRBJ2-6; no clear D gene. CDR1 is SGHTA and CDR2 is FQGNSA in the germline V gene. The CDR3 has 13 amino acids. Trimming stripped 0 bases from V and 9 bases from J, with 6 bases between.

This clonotype was detected ten times or more. The rearrangement uses TRBV20-1 and TRBJ2-7; TRBD1 matches 11 bases. The trim removed 6 bases at V and 4 bases at J, leaving 5 bases unmatched. The germline V gene encodes CDR1 DFQATT and CDR2 SNEGSKA (reference sequence). This CDR3 is built from 13 residues. The CDR3, as DNA: TGCAGTGCCAGGGGACAGGGGGGGTACGAGCAGTACTTC. This encodes CSARGQGGYEQYF.

This chain links TRBV20-1 with TRBJ2-2, with TRBD2 identical over 7 bases. Per the germline V gene, CDR1 is DFQATT and CDR2 is SNEGSKA (reference sequence). This CDR3 comprises 17 residues. V lost 1 base to trimming and J lost 1 base; unmatched junction nucleotides: 9. As DNA, the CDR3 is TGCAGTGCTAGAGTAGCCAGAGCGGGGAAGAACACCGGGGAGCTGTTTTTT. This encodes CSARVARAGKNTGELFF.